This TCR beta chain was sequenced during a study of CD8+ T cells in alopecia areata. Study overall: Treated patients swallowed 5 to 10 mg of oral tofacitinib twice daily. Study-wide points: Scalp sample data also include resident alphabeta T cells from normal skin.

Only a few counts were recorded for this clone. Its matching antigen is unknown. Germline lookup yields CDR1 MDHEN and CDR2 SYDVKM. Trimming cost V 10 bases and J 10 bases, with 20 bases left between them. This CDR3 region has 13 residues. In each case, RNA was isolated and then reverse transcribed into cDNA as the sequencing template. Using immunoSEQ multiplex PCR, the repertoire was profiled, and TCRdb retains in-frame clones only, with some absent. The sample contains about 150,000 clones, 47% of which appear only once. Sequencing input: CD4+ T cells sorted from blood. The chain employs TRBV28 and TRBJ1-5, with a possible D match to TRBD1 (6 bases). This sequence originates from a human donor with alopecia areata. CDR3 nucleotide sequence: TGTGCCACCAAGGGCGGACAGACTAGTCCCCAGCATTTT. Protein sequence: CATKGGQTSPQHF.